The T cell receptor beta chain described here comes from a study of blood T cell repertoires in COVID-19. Background on the study: Both acute and convalescent COVID-19 samples were obtained from the United States, Italy and Spain. PBMCs, B-cell-depleted T cells, or T cells were the source of the cDNA or gDNA that made up the material.

In the original processing: Reference gene primers were amplified, and this amplification served to estimate nucleated cell counts. Here immunoSEQ multiplex PCR was the method, and the copy in TCRdb shows in-frame clones only, minus some. D and trimming come from the DNA, and the V and J calls and clone size come from that table. This sample has around 72,000 clones, with roughly 76% found just once. The CDR3 has 17 residues. Between the trimmed V and J ends, which lost 4 bases and 6 bases, there was a span of 21 bases. The germline V gene encodes CDR1 SEHNR and CDR2 FQNEAQ (reference sequence). In its sample, this clone was seen once.

This rearrangement joins TRBV7-9 to TRBJ2-2; maybe TRBD1 (6 bases). The origin of this receptor is a woman aged 65 to 85 with acute or convalescent COVID-19. What was sequenced was peripheral blood. CDR3 DNA sequence: TGTGCCAGCAGCTCCCCGACAGGCCGGGAATCTGCCGGGGAGCTGTTTTTT. This encodes CASSSPTGRESAGELFF.